The 21 T cell receptor beta chains below come from one sample, sequenced in a study of blood T cell repertoires in COVID-19. TCRdb's table, derived via immunoSEQ multiplex PCR, lists solely in-frame clones and lacks some. Of about 320,000 clones in the sample, around nine tenths were seen once. Specimen: PBMCs or T cells enriched from blood (not recorded which). These receptors all stem from a man aged 60-69 years who had recovered from COVID-19.

The J gene is TRBJ1-1, the V gene TRBV7-9; no clear D. The germline gives CDR1 SEHNR, CDR2 FQNEAQ (reference sequence). The CDR3 is made up of 15 amino acids. V gave up 3 bases and J gave up 5 bases, with 16 bases separating them. The CDR3 DNA reads TGTGCCAGCAGCTTGACCGGCGGAACGGGTACTGAAGCTTTCTTT. It codes for CASSLTGGTGTEAFF.

The J gene is TRBJ2-5, the V gene TRBV7-9, with 10 positions matching TRBD1. The CDR3 runs to 14 residues. The germline V gene encodes CDR1 SEHNR and CDR2 FQNEAQ (reference sequence). The V and J ends lost 1 base and 5 bases, in that order; junction bases with no gene match: 1. Here the CDR3 reads CASSLEGQGETQYF. In DNA, the CDR3 is TGTGCCAGCAGCTTAGAGGGACAGGGGGAGACCCAGTACTTC.

V is TRBV11-2 and J is TRBJ2-6; possibly TRBD1 for D (5 bases). Deletions cut 5 bases from V and 0 bases from J, with 11 bases between. The CDR3 is made up of 16 amino acids. Germline V gene data show CDR1 as SGHAT and CDR2 as FQNNGV. DNA of the CDR3: TGTGCCAGCAGCCCCTGGACACCCTCTGGGGCCAACGTCCTGACTTTC. Its protein is CASSPWTPSGANVLTF.

This rearrangement joins TRBV5-1 to TRBJ2-3; TRBD1 agrees at 7 bases. V shed 3 bases, J shed 1 base, and the junction held 5 bases outside the gene matches. CDR1 and CDR2 from the germline V gene are SGHRS and YFSETQ. The CDR3 has 15 residues. CDR3 nucleotides: TGCGCCAGCAGCTCTGGGACAGCACGCACAGATACGCAGTATTTT. Its translation is CASSSGTARTDTQYF.

This chain uses TRBV11-3 with TRBJ2-7; TRBD1 might be the D (5 bases). Trimming shortened V by 7 bases and J by 2 bases, and 15 bases separated the two germline ends. The CDR3 covers 14 residues. Germline CDR1 reads SGHNT; CDR2 reads YENEEA. The CDR3 DNA reads as TGTGCCAGCACCATATCAGGGCCGGCCTACGAGCAGTACTTC. It specifies CASTISGPAYEQYF. The full variable domain, in which reference TRBV11-3 and TRBJ2-7 provide the parts outside the CDR3, is EAGVVQSPRYKIIEKKQPVAFWCNPISGHNTLYWYLQNLGQGPELLIRYENEEAVDDSQLPKDRFSAERLKGVDSTLKIQPAELGDSAVYLCASTISGPAYEQYFGPGTRLTVT.

V usage is TRBV11-3 and J usage is TRBJ2-5, with TRBD2 matching 7 bases. Trimming at V came to 5 bases and at J to 2 bases, leaving 5 bases not matched to a gene. CDR3 length: 14 amino acids. CDR1 and CDR2 (germline): SGHNT, YENEEA. The CDR3 DNA is TGTGCCAGCAGCGTAGCTAGCGGACAAGAGACCCAGTACTTC. As protein: CASSVASGQETQYF.

This clone appeared once. This sequence joins TRBV11-2 and TRBJ2-7; TRBD2 is a possible D gene (6 bases). CDR3 size: 15 residues. Germline CDR1 SGHAT, CDR2 FQNNGV. Trimming removed 3 bases at V and 0 bases at J, with 12 bases between. The CDR3 DNA sequence: TGTGCCAGCAGCTTCAAGCGGGTAAGCTCCTACGAGCAGTACTTC. It encodes CASSFKRVSSYEQYF.

V and J are TRBV27 and TRBJ1-2, with 9 bases matching TRBD1. Germline V lookup: CDR1 MNHEY, CDR2 SMNVEV (reference sequence). The J segment lost 8 bases and the V segment lost 7 bases, leaving 8 bases of the junction unmatched. The CDR3 has 13 amino acids. DNA of the CDR3: TGTGCCAGCACCCCCGGGACAGGGCTGGGCTACACCTTC. This sequence encodes CASTPGTGLGYTF.

Points on this clone: The sample carries other DNA sequences with the same CDR3. The chain uses TRBV3-1 (or the pseudogene TRBV3-2) and TRBJ1-6; D not resolved. Germline CDR1 and CDR2: LGHDT and YNNKEL (reference sequence). This CDR3 spans 14 amino acids. The V and J ends lost 2 bases and 7 bases respectively, with 9 bases between them. The CDR3 DNA follows: TGTGCCAGCAGCCAAAGGACGGGGAATTCACCCCTCCACTTT. Translated: CASSQRTGNSPLHF.

This chain uses TRBV30 with TRBJ1-2; D remains ambiguous. V gave up 4 bases and J gave up 5 bases, with 20 bases separating them. Germline V gene data show CDR1 as GTSNPN and CDR2 as SVGIG (reference sequence). The CDR3 consists of 15 residues. This CDR3 reads CAWTPFATSTYGYTF. The CDR3 nucleotides read TGTGCCTGGACACCCTTTGCCACCTCAACTTATGGCTACACCTTC.

The chain combines TRBV19 with TRBJ1-5; 8 bases match TRBD1. The CDR3 extends over 17 amino acids. Trimming at V came to 5 bases and at J to 6 bases, leaving 15 bases not matched to a gene. Per the germline V gene, CDR1 is LNHDA and CDR2 is SQIVND (reference sequence). This chain's CDR3 is CASSFTGGDIVGQPQHF. The CDR3 DNA is TGTGCCAGTAGTTTCACAGGGGGTGATATTGTCGGTCAGCCCCAGCATTTT.

The DNA of the CDR3 is TGTGCCAGCAGCTTAGTCCCGGGACTACCCGACAATGAGCAGTTCTTC. It translates to CASSLVPGLPDNEQFF. The chain uses TRBV7-3 and TRBJ2-1, with 7 bases aligning to TRBD2. V shed 2 bases and J 5 bases; nucleotides not matched to a gene: 9. The CDR3 contains 16 residues. The V gene's germline CDR1 is SGHTA and CDR2 FQGTGA.

This clone was recorded only once. The CDR3 region is CASSFSTQETQYF. For the CDR3, the DNA is TGTGCCAGCAGTTTTTCTACCCAAGAGACCCAGTACTTC. J is TRBJ2-5 and V is TRBV12-3 or TRBV12-4; D not certain. CDR3 size: 13 residues. Trimming removed 3 bases at V and 1 base at J, with 6 bases between.

CDR3 in DNA: TGTGCCAGCTCAACCGAGAGGATCGGTTCCATCTATGGCTACACCTTC. The encoded protein is CASSTERIGSIYGYTF. This sequence joins TRBV18 and TRBJ1-2; D unresolved. V gave up 5 bases and J gave up 4 bases, with 20 bases separating them. The V gene's germline CDR1 is KGHSH and CDR2 LQKENI. CDR3 length: 16 residues.

The chain employs TRBV6-5 and TRBJ2-3; 8 nucleotides line up with TRBD2. The CDR3 covers 14 residues. Germline assignment: CDR1 MNHEY and CDR2 SVGAGI. The CDR3 sequence: CTRGLAGHTDTQYF. The CDR3 DNA is TGTACAAGAGGGCTAGCGGGTCACACAGATACGCAGTATTTT.

The chain uses TRBV5-1 and TRBJ2-3; 12 bases are a match to TRBD2. After removal of 4 bases from V and 2 bases from J, the junction contained 5 bases not matched to a gene. There are 16 residues in the CDR3. Germline V CDR1 and CDR2: SGHRS, YFSETQ. CDR3 region: CASSNLAGGFTDTQYF. CDR3 DNA: TGCGCCAGCAGCAACCTAGCGGGGGGGTTCACAGATACGCAGTATTTT.

This chain uses TRBV4-1 with TRBJ1-3, with D uncertain. V was trimmed by 0 bases and J by 9 bases, leaving 15 bases between them. Germline V gives CDR1 MGHRA, CDR2 YSYEKL. This CDR3 is built from 15 residues. CDR3 amino acids: CASSQDGQAESTIYF. CDR3 DNA sequence: TGCGCCAGCAGCCAAGATGGGCAGGCTGAGAGCACCATATATTTT.

This clone has more than one count but fewer than ten. The V call is TRBV6-2 or TRBV6-3, the J call TRBJ1-5; D is possibly TRBD1 (5 bases). The germline V gene encodes CDR1 MNHEY and CDR2 SVGEGT. V was clipped by 0 bases and J by 7 bases, with 13 bases between them. The CDR3 covers 15 residues. The CDR3 here is CASSYSGGARQPQHF. CDR3 coding DNA: TGTGCCAGCAGTTACTCAGGCGGGGCGAGGCAGCCCCAGCATTTT.

In this sample, this clone turned up once. This chain connects TRBV29-1 to TRBJ1-3, with D possibly matching TRBD1 (6 bases). CDR1 is SQVTM, CDR2 ANQGSEA, per germline. V lost 0 bases and J 0 bases, leaving 12 bases between the germline ends. CDR3 length: 16 amino acids. CDR3 DNA sequence: TGCAGCGTTGAAGATCGGGGGGCTGGCTCTGGAAACACCATATATTTT. It encodes CSVEDRGAGSGNTIYF.

The chain joins TRBV5-1 to TRBJ2-2; D might be TRBD1 (6 bases). Germline CDR1 and CDR2: SGHRS and YFSETQ. This CDR3 comprises 15 residues. V was shortened by 2 bases and J by 4 bases, with 12 bases between the two germline ends. For the CDR3, the DNA is TGCGCCAGCAGCTTCCAAGGGGGTTCCACCGGGGAGCTGTTTTTT. Translated: CASSFQGGSTGELFF.

The chain joins TRBV9 to TRBJ2-2; D is possibly TRBD2 (6 bases). The CDR3 is 16 amino acids. Trimming pared 4 bases from V and 5 bases from J, leaving 18 bases between. Germline loops: CDR1 SGDLS, CDR2 YYNGEE. CDR3: CASSPPPAGRTGELFF. The CDR3 DNA reads TGTGCCAGCAGCCCCCCCCCGGCAGGGAGGACCGGGGAGCTGTTTTTT.